Listed below are T cell receptor beta chains from one sample, sequenced in a study of shared clonotypes between healthy human individuals. Data came from immunoSEQ multiplex PCR; TCRdb stores just in-frame clones and leaves some out. The sample contains some 2.1 million clones, approximately 95% of which appear only once. Material: naive CD4+ T cells sorted from blood. The receptors were sampled from a man younger than 30 in good health. CDR3s leave out the opening cysteine and the closing phenylalanine or tryptophan.

length	J	V	CDR3
14	TRBJ2-7	TRBV10-3	AIGGSSLAGYYEQY
11	TRBJ1-6	TRBV28	ASSALENSPLH
13	TRBJ1-3	TRBV7-2	ASSLVGGSGNTIY
11	TRBJ2-5	TRBV5-1	ASSGVQGKTQY
13	TRBJ1-6	TRBV4-3	ASSQEVDRGSPLH
15	TRBJ2-2	TRBV7-9	ASSLELIRGNTGELF
11	TRBJ2-7	TRBV10-2	ASSESWGTEQY
21	TRBJ2-6	TRBV5-1	ASNVLGPTDTGRSFSGANVLT
11	TRBJ1-1	TRBV7-9	ASSSLQESEAF
13	TRBJ1-3	TRBV28	ASSPGQGAGNTIY
16	TRBJ2-2	TRBV7-8	ASSLQGRWQGNTGELF
14	TRBJ2-2	TRBV2	ASSGQITVNTGELF
13	TRBJ2-3	TRBV5-6	ASSTTGVGTDTQY
13	TRBJ1-3	TRBV4-3	ASSQDRGLGNTIY
13	TRBJ1-1	TRBV5-1	ASSPQGTGLAEAF
12	TRBJ2-7	TRBV5-1	ASSRGDLAYEQY
9	TRBJ2-7	TRBV6-5	ASSYSGTQY
11	TRBJ1-2	TRBV10-3	ATSLIVNYGYT
12	TRBJ2-5	TRBV7-9	ASSWGPLGETQY
14	TRBJ2-7	TRBV6-5	ASSYSTQRAPSEQY
13	TRBJ2-2	TRBV5-4	ASSFSPANTGELF
12	TRBJ1-1	TRBV6-5	ASRIGQGSTEAF
13	TRBJ1-2	TRBV7-9	ASSLARAGLYGYT
11	TRBJ2-7	TRBV9	ASSAGLAGEQY
12	TRBJ1-3	TRBV9	ASSVEASGNTIY
15	TRBJ1-4	TRBV6-4	ASSDPPPGEGGEKLF
10	TRBJ1-2	TRBV5-6	ASSLDSYGYT
12	TRBJ2-5	TRBV7-9	ASSPRVTTETQY
12	TRBJ2-4	TRBV19	ASSIDPAKNIQY
13	TRBJ2-7	TRBV21-1	ASSAGQEVFYEQY
14	TRBJ2-5	TRBV21-1	ASSKVCLARQETQY
12	TRBJ2-7	TRBV28	ASKDREYSYEQY
16	TRBJ2-1	TRBV4-2	ASSQDPNSPSSYNEQF
10	TRBJ2-3	TRBV11-3	ASSLGENTQY
13	TRBJ2-1	TRBV2	ASRDFLWENNEQF
13	TRBJ1-6	TRBV27	ASRGTGAEVSPLH
11	TRBJ2-1	TRBV6-5	ASSRWRWGEQF
14	TRBJ2-1	TRBV5-6	ASSLVWRERNNEQF
11	TRBJ2-1	TRBV5-1	ASSSSSYNEQF
12	TRBJ1-3	TRBV5-1	ASSGGDPGNTIY
11	TRBJ2-4	TRBV19	ASSLLAKNIQY
12	TRBJ2-7	TRBV10-3	AISGRGPHPEQY
11	TRBJ1-6	TRBV6-6	ASSMVGDSPLH
12	TRBJ2-7	TRBV2	ASSPDEIPGEQY
17	TRBJ1-1	TRBV18	ASSPLRLSESPKNTEAF
12	TRBJ1-1	TRBV19	ASSGYSWDTEAF
14	TRBJ2-2	TRBV5-1	ASSSRTGGNTGELF
12	TRBJ2-5	TRBV6-5	ASSYGQIQETQY
13	TRBJ2-7	TRBV10-3	AISESVPAGDEQY
12	TRBJ2-3	TRBV11-2	ASSLDRGTDTQY
14	TRBJ2-1	TRBV2	ASSAPTSGEYNEQF
14	TRBJ1-5	TRBV7-9	ASSPGGDRGNQPQH
16	TRBJ1-1	TRBV5-1	ASSQGWLLGTLNTEAF
13	TRBJ2-7	TRBV5-6	ASSLLAGDTYEQY
16	TRBJ2-5	TRBV11-2	ASSLVGPGVGVQETQY